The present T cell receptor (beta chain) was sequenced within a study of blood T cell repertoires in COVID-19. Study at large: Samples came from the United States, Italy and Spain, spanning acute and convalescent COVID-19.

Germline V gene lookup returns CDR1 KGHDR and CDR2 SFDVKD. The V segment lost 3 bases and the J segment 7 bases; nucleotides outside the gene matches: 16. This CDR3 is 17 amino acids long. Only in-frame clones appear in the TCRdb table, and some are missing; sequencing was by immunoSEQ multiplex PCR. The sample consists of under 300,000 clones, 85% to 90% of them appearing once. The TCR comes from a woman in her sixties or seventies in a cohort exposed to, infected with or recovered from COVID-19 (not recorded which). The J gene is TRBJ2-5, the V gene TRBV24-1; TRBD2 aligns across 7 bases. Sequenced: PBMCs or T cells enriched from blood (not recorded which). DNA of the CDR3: TGTGCCACCAGTGATACCCGGGGAGGGGCCGCCGGGTTGACCCAGTACTTC. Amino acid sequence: CATSDTRGGAAGLTQYF.